A selection of T cell receptor beta chains follows, all from one sample in a study of shared clonotypes between healthy human individuals. TCRdb's table, derived via immunoSEQ multiplex PCR, lists solely in-frame clones and lacks some. The table shows hundreds of thousands of clones, with 73% occurring only once. What was sequenced was memory CD4+ T cells sorted from blood. The source is a woman younger than 45 in good health. The CDR3 runs from the conserved cysteine through the conserved F or W. Fields, in order: D gene, J gene, V gene, clone size, CDR3 protein, CDR3 DNA. A D gene is named only where the DNA matches it firmly. Part of the rows lack a size; the others show once, few, many or a class for expanded clones.

D: .; J: TRBJ1-5; V: TRBV6-6; size: .; CDR3: CASSGGTQGGQPQHF; DNA: TGTGCCAGCAGTGGGGGAACACAGGGCGGTCAGCCCCAGCATTTT
D: .; J: TRBJ2-7; V: TRBV30; size: few; CDR3: CAWKGQSNEQYF; DNA: TGTGCCTGGAAAGGACAATCGAACGAGCAGTACTTC
D: .; J: TRBJ2-1; V: TRBV11-2; size: .; CDR3: CASSLQRGDEQFF; DNA: TGTGCCAGCAGCTTACAAAGGGGGGATGAGCAGTTCTTC
D: .; J: TRBJ1-1; V: TRBV19; size: .; CDR3: CASSIEGSLRTFF; DNA: TGTGCCAGTAGTATAGAGGGGTCCCTGAGAACTTTCTTT
D: TRBD1; J: TRBJ1-2; V: TRBV29-1; size: .; CDR3: CSVEGQGGLPAGYTF; DNA: TGCAGCGTTGAAGGACAGGGGGGCCTACCGGCCGGCTACACCTTC
D: TRBD2; J: TRBJ2-2; V: TRBV6-5; size: few; CDR3: CASRPTSGIPGELFF; DNA: TGTGCCAGCAGACCGACTAGCGGGATTCCCGGGGAGCTGTTTTTT
D: .; J: TRBJ1-2; V: TRBV29-1; size: few; CDR3: CSVGAVREAGYTF; DNA: TGCAGCGTCGGGGCGGTGAGGGAAGCTGGCTACACCTTC
D: .; J: TRBJ2-5; V: TRBV28; size: .; CDR3: CASRKRALETQYF; DNA: TGTGCCAGCAGGAAGCGGGCTCTTGAGACCCAGTACTTC
D: .; J: TRBJ2-5; V: TRBV7-8; size: many; CDR3: CASSLSQVGRGTQYF; DNA: TGTGCCAGCAGCTTATCACAGGTTGGAAGGGGGACCCAGTACTTC
D: .; J: TRBJ2-7; V: TRBV4-2; size: few; CDR3: CASSQTKTVGTYEQYF; DNA: TGTGCCAGCAGCCAAACCAAAACCGTTGGGACCTACGAGCAGTACTTC
D: .; J: TRBJ2-1; V: TRBV28; size: .; CDR3: CASSFTGSYNEQFF; DNA: TGTGCCAGCAGTTTCACAGGCTCCTACAATGAGCAGTTCTTC
D: TRBD2; J: TRBJ2-4; V: TRBV28; size: .; CDR3: CASSLSSGIAKNIQYF; DNA: TGTGCCAGCAGTTTGTCTAGCGGGATAGCCAAAAACATTCAGTACTTC
D: TRBD1; J: TRBJ2-3; V: TRBV19; size: .; CDR3: CASRPRDRGVDTQYF; DNA: TGTGCCAGTAGGCCGAGGGACAGGGGGGTAGATACGCAGTATTTT
D: .; J: TRBJ2-7; V: TRBV10-1; size: .; CDR3: CASSEFGSGREQYF; DNA: TGCGCCAGCAGTGAGTTTGGCAGCGGGCGCGAGCAGTACTTC
D: .; J: TRBJ1-1; V: TRBV5-5; size: few; CDR3: CASSLIRNTEAFF; DNA: TGTGCCAGCAGCTTAATCAGGAACACTGAAGCTTTCTTT
D: TRBD2; J: TRBJ2-1; V: TRBV19; size: .; CDR3: CASSIVEAGGGNEQFF; DNA: TGTGCCAGTAGTATAGTAGAAGCGGGAGGAGGTAATGAGCAGTTCTTC
D: .; J: TRBJ2-3; V: TRBV29-1; size: .; CDR3: CSVDDRTTDTQYF; DNA: TGCAGCGTTGACGACAGGACCACAGATACGCAGTATTTT
D: TRBD2; J: TRBJ2-7; V: TRBV5-1; size: .; CDR3: CARGTSGRQYEQYF; DNA: TGCGCCAGGGGGACTAGCGGGAGGCAATACGAGCAGTACTTC
D: .; J: TRBJ1-1; V: TRBV20-1; size: few; CDR3: CSVWENTEAFF; DNA: TGCAGTGTTTGGGAGAACACTGAAGCTTTCTTT
D: .; J: TRBJ2-7; V: TRBV28; size: .; CDR3: CASNGWETNEQYF; DNA: TGTGCCAGCAATGGATGGGAAACGAACGAGCAGTACTTC
D: .; J: TRBJ1-5; V: TRBV6-4; size: once; CDR3: CASSNTDRNWNQPQHF; DNA: TGTGCCAGCAGCAATACCGACAGGAATTGGAATCAGCCCCAGCATTTT
D: TRBD2; J: TRBJ2-7; V: TRBV5-1; size: .; CDR3: CASSLKAGGPYEQYF; DNA: TGCGCCAGCAGCTTGAAGGCGGGAGGGCCCTACGAGCAGTACTTC
D: .; J: TRBJ2-3; V: TRBV28; size: .; CDR3: CASSLRGALDTQYF; DNA: TGTGCCAGCAGTTTACGCGGGGCATTGGATACGCAGTATTTT
D: .; J: TRBJ2-5; V: TRBV7-2; size: .; CDR3: CASSGGVGETQYF; DNA: TGTGCCAGCAGCGGCGGAGTGGGTGAGACCCAGTACTTC
D: TRBD1; J: TRBJ1-5; V: TRBV19; size: .; CDR3: CASSPTGGGQPQHF; DNA: TGTGCCAGTAGCCCAACAGGGGGAGGCCAGCCCCAGCATTTT
D: .; J: TRBJ1-3; V: TRBV19; size: .; CDR3: CASVRGSGNTIYF; DNA: TGTGCCAGTGTCCGGGGCTCTGGAAACACCATATATTTT
D: TRBD2; J: TRBJ2-5; V: TRBV7-2; size: .; CDR3: CASSLNGGQETQYF; DNA: TGTGCCAGCAGCTTAAACGGGGGGCAAGAGACCCAGTACTTC
D: .; J: TRBJ1-1; V: TRBV28; size: .; CDR3: CASSLSTGEAFF; DNA: TGTGCCAGCAGTTTGTCCACTGGTGAAGCTTTCTTT
D: TRBD1; J: TRBJ1-2; V: TRBV5-6; size: .; CDR3: CASSLWDRAFGYTF; DNA: TGTGCCAGCAGCTTGTGGGACAGGGCCTTTGGCTACACCTTC
D: TRBD1; J: TRBJ1-2; V: TRBV13; size: .; CDR3: CASKLSDREGGYTF; DNA: TGTGCCAGCAAGCTTTCGGACAGGGAAGGCGGCTACACCTTC
D: .; J: TRBJ1-1; V: TRBV28; size: .; CDR3: CASSFPRDSEAFF; DNA: TGTGCCAGCAGTTTCCCCCGTGACAGTGAAGCTTTCTTT
D: .; J: TRBJ2-3; V: TRBV7-3; size: .; CDR3: CASSLSITDTQYF; DNA: TGTGCCAGCAGCTTATCCATCACAGATACGCAGTATTTT
D: .; J: TRBJ2-7; V: TRBV28; size: .; CDR3: CASNIQTSYEQYF; DNA: TGTGCCAGCAACATTCAGACTTCGTACGAGCAGTACTTC
D: .; J: TRBJ1-2; V: TRBV5-1; size: .; CDR3: CASSLTDPSVDGYTF; DNA: TGCGCCAGCAGCTTGACAGATCCCTCGGTTGATGGCTACACCTTC
D: .; J: TRBJ2-7; V: TRBV6-4; size: .; CDR3: CASSASAGSYEQYF; DNA: TGTGCCAGCAGCGCCTCGGCCGGTTCCTACGAGCAGTACTTC
D: .; J: TRBJ2-5; V: TRBV2; size: .; CDR3: CASLQPQETQYF; DNA: TGTGCCAGCCTACAGCCGCAAGAGACCCAGTACTTC
D: TRBD1; J: TRBJ2-7; V: TRBV4-2; size: .; CDR3: CASSHWGQGGSYEQYF; DNA: TGTGCCAGCAGCCATTGGGGACAGGGAGGGTCCTACGAGCAGTACTTC
D: .; J: TRBJ1-5; V: TRBV27; size: .; CDR3: CASSVRPQGMGLNQPQHF; DNA: TGTGCCAGCAGCGTCCGTCCCCAGGGGATGGGGTTGAATCAGCCCCAGCATTTT
D: .; J: TRBJ2-3; V: TRBV9; size: .; CDR3: CASSVLTGFPYTQYF; DNA: TGTGCCAGCAGCGTTCTAACGGGGTTCCCCTATACGCAGTATTTT
D: .; J: TRBJ2-6; V: TRBV7-3; size: .; CDR3: CASSLSYTARAGANVLTF; DNA: TGTGCCAGCAGCTTAAGTTACACGGCCAGGGCCGGGGCCAACGTCCTGACTTTC
D: .; J: TRBJ2-3; V: TRBV19; size: once; CDR3: CAAQRQGDNTQYF; DNA: TGTGCCGCACAGAGGCAGGGAGATAATACGCAGTATTTT
D: .; J: TRBJ2-7; V: TRBV21-1; size: .; CDR3: CARVGTVRLEQYF; DNA: TGTGCCAGGGTGGGGACCGTTCGCTTGGAGCAGTACTTC
D: TRBD1; J: TRBJ1-1; V: TRBV19; size: .; CDR3: CASSPQTGAPNTEAFF; DNA: TGTGCCAGTAGTCCTCAGACAGGGGCCCCGAACACTGAAGCTTTCTTT
D: .; J: TRBJ2-5; V: TRBV6-5; size: few; CDR3: CASSYRDPLGTQYF; DNA: TGTGCCAGCAGTTACAGGGACCCCCTCGGGACCCAGTACTTC
D: .; J: TRBJ2-7; V: TRBV20-1; size: few; CDR3: CSANDRYEQYF; DNA: TGCAGTGCTAACGACCGATACGAGCAGTACTTC